A selection of T cell receptor beta chains follows, all from one sample in a study of identical twins. One entry per CDR3 protein, called by TCRdb with MiXCR from the 5' RACE reads. The data show some 500,000 distinct CDR3 sequences, with approximately 22% seen just once and about 0.99% held by the top ten. The same sample was also studied in work on T cells expressing NK-cell markers.

The sequencing sample was made of CD4+ T cells sorted from blood. Receptors were obtained from a woman between 18 and 29 years old in good health. The CDR3 runs from the conserved cysteine through the conserved F or W. Fields, in order: V gene, clone size, J gene, D gene, CDR3 DNA, CDR3 protein. A D gene is named only where the DNA matches it firmly. The listing skips clone size in some rows; elsewhere it reads once, few, many or a size class.

TRBV12-3/TRBV12-4	.	TRBJ1-2	.	TGTGCCAGCAAAACTTACTATGGCTACACCTTC	CASKTYYGYTF
TRBV9	once	TRBJ2-1	TRBD1	TGTGCCAGCAGCGCAAAACTGACAGGGAGCTCCTACAATGAGCAGTTCTTC	CASSAKLTGSSYNEQFF
TRBV20-1	many	TRBJ2-1	.	TGCAGTGCTAGGACTAGTCGGAATGAGCAGTTCTTC	CSARTSRNEQFF
TRBV6-1	few	TRBJ2-1	TRBD2	TGTGCCAGCAGTGAAGCCCTTAGCGGGGTTACATACAATGAGCAGTTCTTC	CASSEALSGVTYNEQFF
TRBV12-3/TRBV12-4	.	TRBJ1-3	.	TGTGCCAGCAGTCCAAGATCCACCTCTGGAAACACCATATATTTT	CASSPRSTSGNTIYF
TRBV7-9	few	TRBJ2-2	TRBD2	TGTGCCAGCAGCTTATATAGCGGGGCCGGGGAGCTGTTTTTT	CASSLYSGAGELFF
TRBV20-1	.	TRBJ1-1	.	TGCAGTGCCACGATCGGGACGGAGAACACTGAAGCTTTCTTT	CSATIGTENTEAFF
TRBV7-2	many	TRBJ2-4	.	TGTGCCAGCACCAATTTAGCCAAAAACATTCAGTACTTC	CASTNLAKNIQYF
TRBV11-3	.	TRBJ2-1	.	TGTGCCAGCAGCTTAAACAGAATAGAGCAGTTCTTC	CASSLNRIEQFF
TRBV18	.	TRBJ2-2	.	TGTGCCAGCTCACCAACAGGTTTCGCCGGGGAGCTGTTTTTT	CASSPTGFAGELFF
TRBV6-1	few	TRBJ2-1	TRBD1	TGTGCCAGCATCAACGGGCCCGGACAGGGGCACGCTGGGCAGTTCTTC	CASINGPGQGHAGQFF
TRBV11-2	few	TRBJ1-3	.	TGTGCCAGCAGCCCCAAGGGCGAATCAGTGGCCTCTGGAAACACCATATATTTT	CASSPKGESVASGNTIYF
TRBV20-1	many	TRBJ2-5	.	TGCAGTGCTAGCAGGGACACCCAAGAGACCCAGTACTTC	CSASRDTQETQYF
TRBV20-1	few	TRBJ2-3	TRBD2	TGCAGTGCTCTAGCGGGAGCTAAAGATACGCAGTATTTT	CSALAGAKDTQYF
TRBV2	few	TRBJ2-7	TRBD1	TGTGCCAGCAGTGAGGCCCCTCGGGACAGGCCCTCCTACGAGCAGTACTTC	CASSEAPRDRPSYEQYF
TRBV24-1	many	TRBJ2-2	.	TGTGCCACCAGTGATTTGCTCGGGGAGCTGTTTTTT	CATSDLLGELFF
TRBV12-3/TRBV12-4	many	TRBJ2-7	.	TGTGCCAGCACTTTCTCGTCGACGTTCCACGAGCAGTACTTC	CASTFSSTFHEQYF
TRBV6-1	few	TRBJ2-7	TRBD1	TGTGCCAGCAGCGGCGGATGGACAGGGTCCTACGAGCAGTACTTC	CASSGGWTGSYEQYF
TRBV12-3/TRBV12-4	.	TRBJ2-1	TRBD2	TGTGCCAGCAGTTTTGGCGGGGGGGGTGTGGGTGAGCAGTTCTTC	CASSFGGGGVGEQFF
TRBV2	.	TRBJ1-1	.	TGTGCCAGTGGAAGGGGACGGACTGAAGCTTTCTTT	CASGRGRTEAFF
TRBV27	few	TRBJ2-2	TRBD1	TGTGCCAGCAGTCCGGGACAGGGGAGATCCGGGGAGCTGTTTTTT	CASSPGQGRSGELFF
TRBV5-1	many	TRBJ2-1	TRBD1	TGTGCCAGCAGCCTAACAGGGGGGAATGAGCAGTTCTTC	CASSLTGGNEQFF
TRBV11-2	.	TRBJ1-1	.	TGTGCCAGCAGCTTAGTCACTCGGATGAACACTGAAGCTTTCTTT	CASSLVTRMNTEAFF
TRBV7-2	.	TRBJ2-1	TRBD2	TGTGCCAGCAGCTTACAACCAGCGGGAGACAATGAGCAGTTCTTC	CASSLQPAGDNEQFF
TRBV20-1	.	TRBJ2-5	TRBD2	TGCAGTGCTAGTGGACTAGCGGAGGGCAACCTGGGGACCCAGTACTTC	CSASGLAEGNLGTQYF
TRBV7-2	few	TRBJ2-2	TRBD2	TGTGCCAGCACCCCCCCTAGCGGGAGGAGCACCGGGGAGCTGTTTTTT	CASTPPSGRSTGELFF
TRBV6-2/TRBV6-3	.	TRBJ2-7	.	TGTGCCAGCAGCCCCTTAGGGGAACCCTACGAGCAGTACTTC	CASSPLGEPYEQYF
TRBV6-5	few	TRBJ1-6	.	TGTGCCAGCAGTTACTCACAGAGCTCCTATAATTCACCCCTCCACTTT	CASSYSQSSYNSPLHF
TRBV5-6	.	TRBJ2-3	.	TGTGCCAGCTGGAAAGGAGGTCCCCTCCCTCCAGATACGCAGTATTTT	CASWKGGPLPPDTQYF
TRBV25-1	few	TRBJ2-1	TRBD2	TGTGCCAGCAGTCTAGCGGGGGGGCCTGCTCAGTTCTTC	CASSLAGGPAQFF
TRBV7-6	.	TRBJ2-1	TRBD2	TGTGCCAGCAGCTTAGGCCGGCGGGAGGGTCCAAATGAGCAGTTCTTC	CASSLGRREGPNEQFF
TRBV29-1	many	TRBJ2-1	.	TGCAGCGGACAGGATTACAATGAGCAGTTCTTC	CSGQDYNEQFF
TRBV9	few	TRBJ2-5	.	TGTGCCAGCAGCGTACAGGCAAGGACGGAGACCCAGTACTTC	CASSVQARTETQYF
TRBV6-1	many	TRBJ2-7	TRBD2	TGTGCCAGCAGCCGGTCCTTAGCGGGATTAGGCGAGCAGTACTTC	CASSRSLAGLGEQYF
TRBV12-3/TRBV12-4	few	TRBJ1-5	.	TGTGCCAGCAGTTTATTGGGGGGAGATCAGCCCCAGCATTTT	CASSLLGGDQPQHF